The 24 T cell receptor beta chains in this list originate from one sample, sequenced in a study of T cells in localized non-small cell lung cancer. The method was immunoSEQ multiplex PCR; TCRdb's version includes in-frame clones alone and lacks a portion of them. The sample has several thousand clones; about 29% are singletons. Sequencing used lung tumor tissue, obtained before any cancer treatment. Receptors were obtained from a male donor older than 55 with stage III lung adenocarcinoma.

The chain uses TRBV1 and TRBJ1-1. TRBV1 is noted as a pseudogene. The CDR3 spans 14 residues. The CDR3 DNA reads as TGCGCCAGCAGCCAAGAACGGAGGCACACTGAAGCTTTCTTT. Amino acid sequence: CASSQERRHTEAFF.

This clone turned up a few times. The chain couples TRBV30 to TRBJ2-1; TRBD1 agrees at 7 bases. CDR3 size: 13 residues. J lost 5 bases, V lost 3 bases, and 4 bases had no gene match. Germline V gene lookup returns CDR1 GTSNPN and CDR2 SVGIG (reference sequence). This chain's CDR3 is CAWRTGYNNEQFF. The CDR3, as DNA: TGTGCCTGGAGGACAGGGTATAACAATGAGCAGTTCTTC.

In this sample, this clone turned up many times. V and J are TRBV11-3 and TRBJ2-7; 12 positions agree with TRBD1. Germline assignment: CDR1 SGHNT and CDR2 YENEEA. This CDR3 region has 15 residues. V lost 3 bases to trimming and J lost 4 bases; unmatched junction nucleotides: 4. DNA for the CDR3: TGTGCCAGCAGCTTTGCGGGACAGGGGGCATACGAGCAGTACTTC. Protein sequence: CASSFAGQGAYEQYF.

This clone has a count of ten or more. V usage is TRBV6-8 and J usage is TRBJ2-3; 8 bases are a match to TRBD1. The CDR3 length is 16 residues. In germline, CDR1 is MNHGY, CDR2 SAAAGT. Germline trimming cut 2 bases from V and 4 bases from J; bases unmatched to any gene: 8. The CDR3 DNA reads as TGTGCCAGCAGTTACCAAGGACAGGGCGGAGCAGATACGCAGTATTTT. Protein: CASSYQGQGGADTQYF.

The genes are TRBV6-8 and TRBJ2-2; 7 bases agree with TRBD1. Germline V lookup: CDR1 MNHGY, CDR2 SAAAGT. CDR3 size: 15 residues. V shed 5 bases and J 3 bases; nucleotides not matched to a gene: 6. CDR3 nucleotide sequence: TGTGCCAGCAGTGAGAGCACAGGGGACACCGGGGAGCTGTTTTTT. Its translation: CASSESTGDTGELFF.

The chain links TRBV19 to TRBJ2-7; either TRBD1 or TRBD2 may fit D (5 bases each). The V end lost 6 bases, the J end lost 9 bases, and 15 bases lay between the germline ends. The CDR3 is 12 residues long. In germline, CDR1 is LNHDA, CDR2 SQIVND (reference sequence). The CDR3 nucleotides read TGTGCCAGTAGGGGGGACCGGAGCCGGCAGTACTTC. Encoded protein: CASRGDRSRQYF.

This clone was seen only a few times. The CDR3 loop reads CASSLQRMNTEAFF. The CDR3 region has the DNA TGTGCCAGCTCCTTACAGAGAATGAACACTGAAGCTTTCTTT. The V call is TRBV11-3, the J call TRBJ1-1; D remains ambiguous. Trimming shortened V by 8 bases and J by 0 bases, and 13 bases separated the two germline ends. Germline-derived CDR1 and CDR2 are SGHNT and YENEEA. CDR3 length: 14 amino acids.

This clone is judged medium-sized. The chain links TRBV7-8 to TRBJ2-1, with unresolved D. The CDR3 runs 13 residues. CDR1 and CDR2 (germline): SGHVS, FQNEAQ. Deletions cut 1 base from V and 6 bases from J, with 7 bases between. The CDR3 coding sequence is TGTGCCAGCAGCTTAGGGCATCCCAATGAGCAGTTCTTC. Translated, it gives CASSLGHPNEQFF.

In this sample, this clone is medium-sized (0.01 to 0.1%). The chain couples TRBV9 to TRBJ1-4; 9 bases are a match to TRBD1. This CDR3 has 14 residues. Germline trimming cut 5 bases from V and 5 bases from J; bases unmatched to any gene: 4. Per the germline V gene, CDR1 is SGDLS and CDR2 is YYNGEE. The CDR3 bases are TGTGCCAGCAGTGAAGGGACAGGGAATGAAAAACTGTTTTTT. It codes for CASSEGTGNEKLFF.

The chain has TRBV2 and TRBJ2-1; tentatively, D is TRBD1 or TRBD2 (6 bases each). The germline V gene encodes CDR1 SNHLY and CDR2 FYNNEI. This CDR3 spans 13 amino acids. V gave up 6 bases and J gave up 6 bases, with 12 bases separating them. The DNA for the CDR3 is TGTGCCAGCAGCGACGGGGGCGGCAATGAGCAGTTCTTC. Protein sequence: CASSDGGGNEQFF.

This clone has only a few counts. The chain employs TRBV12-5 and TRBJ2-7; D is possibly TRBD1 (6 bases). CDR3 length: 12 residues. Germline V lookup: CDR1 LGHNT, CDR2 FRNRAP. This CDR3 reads CASSYRVGEQYF. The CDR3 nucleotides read TGTGCCAGCTCCTACAGGGTCGGTGAGCAGTACTTC. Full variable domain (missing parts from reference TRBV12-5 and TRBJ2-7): DARVTQTPRHKVTEMGQEVTMRCQPILGHNTVFWYRQTMMQGLELLAYFRNRAPLDDSGMPKDRFSAEMPDATLATLKIQPSEPRDSAVYFCASSYRVGEQYFGPGTRLTVT.

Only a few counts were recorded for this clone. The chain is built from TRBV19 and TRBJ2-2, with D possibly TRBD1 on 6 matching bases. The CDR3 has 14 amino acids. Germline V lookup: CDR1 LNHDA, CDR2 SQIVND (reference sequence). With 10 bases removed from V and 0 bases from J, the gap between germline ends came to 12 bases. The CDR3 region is CANSGHTNTGELFF. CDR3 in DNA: TGTGCCAATTCGGGACACACGAACACCGGGGAGCTGTTTTTT.

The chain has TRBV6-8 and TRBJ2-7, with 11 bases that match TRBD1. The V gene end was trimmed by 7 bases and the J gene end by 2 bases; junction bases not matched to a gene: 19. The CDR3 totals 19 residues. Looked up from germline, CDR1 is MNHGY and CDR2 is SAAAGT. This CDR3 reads CASTRPGQGAYPSPYEQYF. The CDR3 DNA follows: TGTGCCAGCACCCGACCCGGACAGGGGGCTTATCCTTCCCCCTACGAGCAGTACTTC.

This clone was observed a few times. The CDR3 DNA follows: TGTGCCAGCAGCTTGGCCGGACGGATCTCTAACTATGGCTACACCTTC. Protein: CASSLAGRISNYGYTF. The V and J genes are TRBV11-3 and TRBJ1-2, with D unresolved. The V and J ends lost 3 bases and 0 bases respectively, with 14 bases between them. CDR1 SGHNT and CDR2 YENEEA come from the germline V gene. The length of the CDR3 is 16 residues.

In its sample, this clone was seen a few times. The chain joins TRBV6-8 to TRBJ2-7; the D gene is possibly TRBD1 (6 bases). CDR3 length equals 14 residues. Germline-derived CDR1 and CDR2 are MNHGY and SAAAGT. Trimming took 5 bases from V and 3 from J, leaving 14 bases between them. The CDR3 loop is CASSSRDKSYEQYF. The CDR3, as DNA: TGTGCCAGCAGTAGCCGGGACAAGAGCTACGAGCAGTACTTC.

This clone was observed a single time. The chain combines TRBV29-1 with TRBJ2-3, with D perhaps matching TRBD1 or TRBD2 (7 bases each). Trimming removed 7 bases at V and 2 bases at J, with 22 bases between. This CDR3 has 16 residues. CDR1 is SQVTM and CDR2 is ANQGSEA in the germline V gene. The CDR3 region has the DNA TGCAGCGCCCGAGAGGGGGCGGGGGAGAACACAGATACGCAGTATTTT. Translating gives CSAREGAGENTDTQYF.

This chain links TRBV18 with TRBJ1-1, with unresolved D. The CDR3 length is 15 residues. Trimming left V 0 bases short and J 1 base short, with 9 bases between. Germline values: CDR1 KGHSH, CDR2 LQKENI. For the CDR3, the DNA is TGTGCCAGCTCACCACCGACGGGGAAGAACACTGAAGCTTTCTTT. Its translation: CASSPPTGKNTEAFF.

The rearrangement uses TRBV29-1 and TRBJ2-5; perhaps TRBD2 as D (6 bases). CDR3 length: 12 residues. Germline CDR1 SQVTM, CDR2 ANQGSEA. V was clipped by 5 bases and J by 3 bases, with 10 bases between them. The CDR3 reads CSVRDSKETQYF. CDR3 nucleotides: TGCAGCGTTCGGGACTCCAAAGAGACCCAGTACTTC.

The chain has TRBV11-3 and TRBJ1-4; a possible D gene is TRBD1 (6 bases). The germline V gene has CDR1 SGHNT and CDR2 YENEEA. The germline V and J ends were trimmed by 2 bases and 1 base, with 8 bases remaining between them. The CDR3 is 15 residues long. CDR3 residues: CASSLRGRTNEKLFF. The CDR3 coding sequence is TGTGCCAGCAGCTTAAGGGGGAGAACTAATGAAAAACTGTTTTTT.

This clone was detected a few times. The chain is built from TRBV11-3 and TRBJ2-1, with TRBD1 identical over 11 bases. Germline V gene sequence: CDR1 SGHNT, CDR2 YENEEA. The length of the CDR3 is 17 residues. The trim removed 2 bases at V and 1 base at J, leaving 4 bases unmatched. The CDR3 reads CASSLYGQGASYNEQFF. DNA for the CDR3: TGTGCCAGCAGCTTATACGGACAGGGGGCGTCCTACAATGAGCAGTTCTTC.

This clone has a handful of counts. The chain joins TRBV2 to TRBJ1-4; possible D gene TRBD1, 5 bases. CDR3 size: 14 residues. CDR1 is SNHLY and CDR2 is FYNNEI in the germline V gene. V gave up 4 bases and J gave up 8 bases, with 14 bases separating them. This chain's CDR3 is CASSVGPGQEKLFF. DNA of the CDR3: TGTGCCAGCAGTGTTGGCCCAGGGCAGGAAAAACTGTTTTTT.

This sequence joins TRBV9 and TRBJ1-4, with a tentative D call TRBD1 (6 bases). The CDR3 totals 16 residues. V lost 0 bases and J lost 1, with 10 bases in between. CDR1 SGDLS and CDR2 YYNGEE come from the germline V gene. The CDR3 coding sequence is TGTGCCAGCAGCGTAGACGGGGGCTTAACTAATGAAAAACTGTTTTTT. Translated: CASSVDGGLTNEKLFF. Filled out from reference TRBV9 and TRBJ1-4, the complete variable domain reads DSGVTQTPKHLITATGQRVTLRCSPRSGDLSVYWYQQSLDQGLQFLIQYYNGEERAKGNILERFSAQQFPDLHSELNLSSLELGDSALYFCASSVDGGLTNEKLFFGSGTQLSVL.

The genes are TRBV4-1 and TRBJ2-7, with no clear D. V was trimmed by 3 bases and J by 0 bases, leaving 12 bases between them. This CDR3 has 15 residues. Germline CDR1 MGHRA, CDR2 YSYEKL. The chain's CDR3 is CASSQEGSSSYEQYF. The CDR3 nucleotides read TGCGCCAGCAGCCAGGAAGGTTCCTCCTCCTACGAGCAGTACTTC.

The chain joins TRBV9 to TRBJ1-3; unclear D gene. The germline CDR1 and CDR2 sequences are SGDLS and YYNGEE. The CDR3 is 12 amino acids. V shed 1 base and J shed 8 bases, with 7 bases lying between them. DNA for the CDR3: TGTGCCAGCAGCGTACGGGGAGACACCATATATTTT. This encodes CASSVRGDTIYF.